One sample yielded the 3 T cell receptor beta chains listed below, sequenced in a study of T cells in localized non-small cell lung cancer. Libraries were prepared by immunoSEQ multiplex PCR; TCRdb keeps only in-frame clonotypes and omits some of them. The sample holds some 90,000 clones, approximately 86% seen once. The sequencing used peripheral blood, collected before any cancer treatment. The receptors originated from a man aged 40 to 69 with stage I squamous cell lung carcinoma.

The CDR3 sequence: CSVEKGAGQGAAFF. CDR3 in DNA: TGCAGCGTTGAAAAGGGGGCCGGACAGGGGGCAGCTTTCTTT. The rearrangement uses TRBV29-1 and TRBJ1-1; TRBD1 aligns across 11 bases. V lost 2 bases to trimming and J lost 10 bases; unmatched junction nucleotides: 9. The CDR3 has 14 residues. CDR1 SQVTM and CDR2 ANQGSEA come from the germline V gene.

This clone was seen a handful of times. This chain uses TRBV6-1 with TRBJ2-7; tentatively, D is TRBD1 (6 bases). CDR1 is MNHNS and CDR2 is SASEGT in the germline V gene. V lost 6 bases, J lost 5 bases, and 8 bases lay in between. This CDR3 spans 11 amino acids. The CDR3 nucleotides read TGTGCCAGCAGGAACAGGGACGAGCAGTACTTC. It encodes CASRNRDEQYF.

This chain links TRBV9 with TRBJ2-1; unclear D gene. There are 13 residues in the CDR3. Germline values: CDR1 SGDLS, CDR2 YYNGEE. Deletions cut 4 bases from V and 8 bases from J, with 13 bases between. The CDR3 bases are TGTGCCAGCAGCCCCCACCCCCGGGATGAGCAGTTCTTC. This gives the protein CASSPHPRDEQFF.